The present T cell receptor (beta chain) was sequenced within a study of cytomegalovirus exposure and HLA in healthy donors. As for the study in general: A subsequent analysis reported that the roughly 130 validation repertoires were produced on the same platform that had also been used for the roughly 700 first-cohort repertoires.

The assay was immunoSEQ multiplex PCR, and TCRdb's table has in-frame clones only and misses some. The sample includes under 200,000 clones, 86% of them seen just once. This TCR was recovered from a woman in her 30s in good health and CMV-seronegative. Sequenced: PBMCs.

The CDR3 loop reads CASSPGAGSGTSGRAFLYEQYF. CDR3 nucleotide sequence: TGTGCCAGCAGTCCCGGCGCAGGGAGTGGGACTAGCGGGAGGGCCTTTCTCTACGAGCAGTACTTC. This rearrangement joins TRBV28 to TRBJ2-7, with TRBD2 identical over 16 bases. From germline, CDR1 is MDHEN and CDR2 SYDVKM. CDR3 size: 22 residues. Trimming cost V 5 bases and J 3 bases; bases outside gene matches: 22.